The 31 T cell receptor beta chains in this list originate from one sample, sequenced in a study of T cell responses to AZD1222 COVID-19 vaccine. Only in-frame clones appear in the TCRdb table, and some are missing; sequencing was by immunoSEQ multiplex PCR. The table lists over 90,000 clones, approximately 88% of them singletons. The input for sequencing was peripheral blood, taken on day 0 of AZD1222 vaccination. The receptors were sampled from an adult in good health.

The rearrangement links TRBV6-2 or TRBV6-3 to TRBJ1-5, with D unclear. Trimming stripped 2 bases from V and 7 bases from J, with 18 bases between. Germline V gene lookup returns CDR1 MNHEY and CDR2 SVGEGT. The CDR3 is made up of 16 amino acids. This chain's CDR3 is CASSYPAGGSRQPQHF. The CDR3 DNA follows: TGTGCCAGCAGTTACCCGGCGGGAGGGTCAAGGCAGCCCCAGCATTTT.

A single count supports this clone. This chain joins TRBV7-3 and TRBJ2-1; 9 nucleotides line up with TRBD1. Germline V gives CDR1 SGHTA, CDR2 FQGTGA. The V gene end was trimmed by 5 bases and the J gene end by 1 base; junction bases not matched to a gene: 12. The CDR3 contains 18 residues. The CDR3 DNA reads TGTGCCAGCAGCCCCGGGACAGGGAGCCGTAGATCCTACAATGAGCAGTTCTTC. Protein product: CASSPGTGSRRSYNEQFF.

The chain employs TRBV7-2 and TRBJ1-4; unclear D gene. The CDR3 has 15 residues. V shed 0 bases and J shed 6 bases, with 11 bases lying between them. Germline CDR1 and CDR2: SGHTA and FQGNSA. The CDR3 here is CASSLAAASYEKLFF. For the CDR3, the DNA is TGTGCCAGCAGCTTAGCAGCAGCCTCCTATGAAAAACTGTTTTTT.

The rearrangement joins TRBV3-1 (or the pseudogene TRBV3-2) to TRBJ2-5, with D tentatively TRBD1 or TRBD2 (5 bases each). CDR1 LGHDT and CDR2 YNNKEL come from the germline V gene (reference sequence). The CDR3 length is 14 residues. Trimming pared 2 bases from V and 3 bases from J, leaving 10 bases between. The CDR3 DNA reads as TGTGCCAGCAGCCAACCGGGACGGGAAGAGACCCAGTACTTC. This encodes CASSQPGREETQYF.

This clone has a handful of counts. This rearrangement joins TRBV5-5 to TRBJ2-7; TRBD2 is a possible D gene (5 bases). Trimming took off 6 bases at V and 7 bases at J, with 20 bases between the two ends. This CDR3 is 14 amino acids long. Per the germline V gene, CDR1 is SGHKS and CDR2 is YYEKEE (reference sequence). The CDR3 DNA reads as TGTGCCAGCACCCTACTCTCCATATCGGGAGAGCAGTACTTC. Its translation is CASTLLSISGEQYF. Drawing the rest from reference TRBV5-5 and TRBJ2-7, the complete variable domain is DAGVTQSPTHLIKTRGQQVTLRCSPISGHKSVSWYQQVLGQGPQFIFQYYEKEERGRGNFPDRFSARQFPNYSSELNVNALLLGDSALYLCASTLLSISGEQYFGPGTRLTVT.

The J gene is TRBJ2-7, the V gene TRBV7-8; no clear D gene. The CDR3 runs 15 residues. Germline CDR1 reads SGHVS; CDR2 reads FQNEAQ. V lost 5 bases and J 0 bases, leaving 14 bases between the germline ends. Here the CDR3 reads CASSELNGASYEQYF. CDR3 bases: TGTGCCAGCAGCGAGCTAAACGGAGCCTCCTACGAGCAGTACTTC.

The chain has TRBV6-5 and TRBJ1-2; D possibly corresponds to TRBD1 (6 bases). The germline gives CDR1 MNHEY, CDR2 SVGAGI. The CDR3 runs to 12 residues. Trimming took 6 bases from V and 8 from J, leaving 13 bases between them. The CDR3 sequence is CASSPGGGGYTF. In DNA, the CDR3 is TGTGCCAGCAGCCCCGGAGGGGGAGGCTACACCTTC.

V usage is TRBV2 and J usage is TRBJ1-1, with D possibly being TRBD1 (5 bases). Germline CDR1 is SNHLY and CDR2 is FYNNEI. The V end was cut by 4 bases, the J end by 0 bases, with 6 bases between. CDR3 length: 13 amino acids. The CDR3 DNA follows: TGTGCCAGCAGTGGGGACTTGAACACTGAAGCTTTCTTT. It codes for CASSGDLNTEAFF.

The chain joins TRBV6-1 to TRBJ2-1; tentative D call: TRBD1 (6 bases). V was shortened by 1 base and J by 10 bases, with 8 bases between the two germline ends. Per germline, CDR1 MNHNS and CDR2 SASEGT. The CDR3 is 12 residues long. The CDR3: CASSEDRDEQFF. For the CDR3, the DNA is TGTGCCAGCAGTGAAGACAGGGACGAGCAGTTCTTC.

This chain joins TRBV4-1 and TRBJ2-3, with TRBD2 matching 8 bases. Germline V lookup: CDR1 MGHRA, CDR2 YSYEKL. The J segment lost 8 bases and the V segment lost 0 bases, leaving 10 bases of the junction unmatched. The CDR3 runs to 16 residues. CDR3 region: CASSQESAGGSGTQYF. The DNA for the CDR3 is TGCGCCAGCAGCCAAGAGTCGGCGGGGGGAAGTGGTACGCAGTATTTT.

The chain carries TRBV10-3 and TRBJ2-1, with 14 bases fitting TRBD2. This CDR3 has 17 residues. The V segment lost 6 bases and the J segment 5 bases; nucleotides outside the gene matches: 9. CDR1 ENHRY and CDR2 SYGVKD come from the germline V gene. CDR3 DNA sequence: TGTGCCATCAGAGGCTGGACTAGCGGGGGGCTCGACAATGAGCAGTTCTTC. Its translation: CAIRGWTSGGLDNEQFF.

The chain carries TRBV6-6 and TRBJ2-1, with D perhaps assigned TRBD1 or TRBD2 (5 bases each). V dropped 8 bases and J dropped 7 bases, with 12 bases sitting between them. The germline CDR1 and CDR2 sequences are MNHNY and SVGAGI (reference sequence). The CDR3 loop spans 12 amino acids. CDR3 nucleotide sequence: TGTGCCAGCCGGGACCCTACAAATGAGCAGTTCTTC. Translation: CASRDPTNEQFF.

V usage is TRBV2 and J usage is TRBJ1-4, with 8 bases fitting TRBD1. Germline V gene lookup returns CDR1 SNHLY and CDR2 FYNNEI. The CDR3 contains 15 residues. Losses at the gene ends were 6 bases for V and 8 bases for J; bases not matched to a gene: 11. The CDR3 nucleotides read TGTGCCAGCAGGGCATTGACAGGGGCGGGGGAAAAACTGTTTTTT. Protein: CASRALTGAGEKLFF.

The chain has TRBV7-8 and TRBJ2-7; no reliable D call. The CDR3 sequence is 13 residues long. V lost 2 bases, J lost 7 bases, and 12 bases lay in between. Germline-derived CDR1 and CDR2 are SGHVS and FQNEAQ. CDR3 protein: CASSLRSMVEQYF. The CDR3, as DNA: TGTGCCAGCAGCTTACGATCCATGGTAGAGCAGTACTTC.

This clone was seen more than once but under ten times. The chain is built from TRBV19 and TRBJ2-3; 7 bases align to TRBD2. Germline CDR1 LNHDA, CDR2 SQIVND (reference sequence). The CDR3 spans 14 residues. V shed 6 bases and J 4 bases; nucleotides not matched to a gene: 7. The CDR3 here is CASRQLARADTQYF. CDR3 nucleotides: TGTGCCAGTAGGCAACTAGCGAGGGCAGATACGCAGTATTTT. Together with reference TRBV19 and TRBJ2-3, the CDR3 gives the full variable domain: DGGITQSPKYLFRKEGQNVTLSCEQNLNHDAMYWYRQDPGQGLRLIYYSQIVNDFQKGDIAEGYSVSREKKESFPLTVTSAQKNPTAFYLCASRQLARADTQYFGPGTRLTVL.

The V gene is TRBV10-3, the J gene TRBJ2-3, with 7 bases lining up with TRBD1. CDR3 length equals 16 residues. Germline values: CDR1 ENHRY, CDR2 SYGVKD. The V and J ends lost 3 bases and 10 bases, in that order; junction bases with no gene match: 16. CDR3 sequence reads: CAISEAGTALALPQYF. As DNA, the CDR3 is TGTGCCATCAGTGAAGCCGGGACAGCTCTAGCCCTACCGCAGTATTTT.

CDR3 DNA sequence: TGTGCCAGCAGTTTAGTCAGTGAAAAACTGTTTTTT. Its translation: CASSLVSEKLFF. The chain is built from TRBV12-3 or TRBV12-4 and TRBJ1-4, with unresolved D. V lost 1 base to trimming and J lost 7 bases, with 4 bases between them. CDR3 length: 12 amino acids.

V is TRBV28 and J is TRBJ1-2; a possible D gene is TRBD1 (6 bases). The germline CDR1 and CDR2 sequences are MDHEN and SYDVKM. CDR3 size: 16 residues. Trimming took 0 bases from V and 8 from J, leaving 19 bases between them. The CDR3 nucleotides read TGTGCCAGCAGTTTATGGGATGACAGGTTCGCTCGGGGCTACACCTTC. The encoded protein is CASSLWDDRFARGYTF.

The chain employs TRBV19 and TRBJ2-7, with TRBD1 matching over 9 bases. The CDR3 is 15 residues long. The V gene end was trimmed by 5 bases and the J gene end by 6 bases; junction bases not matched to a gene: 11. Germline CDR1 is LNHDA and CDR2 is SQIVND (reference sequence). In DNA, the CDR3 is TGTGCCAGTAGTGAGCCGGGACAGGGTATCCGCGAGCAGTACTTC. It codes for CASSEPGQGIREQYF.

The chain uses TRBV5-1 and TRBJ1-5; D unresolved. V lost 2 bases to trimming and J lost 3 bases, with 12 bases between them. The germline V gene has CDR1 SGHRS and CDR2 YFSETQ. The CDR3 contains 15 residues. The chain's CDR3 is CASSLGTVDNQPQHF. CDR3 coding DNA: TGCGCCAGCAGCTTAGGCACGGTGGACAATCAGCCCCAGCATTTT.

This chain joins TRBV14 and TRBJ1-2, with D possibly being TRBD1 (5 bases). Per the germline V gene, CDR1 is SGHDN and CDR2 is FVKESK. There are 15 residues in the CDR3. V lost 4 bases, J lost 4 bases, and 16 bases lay in between. CDR3 residues: CASSLLAGTSYGYTF. CDR3 coding DNA: TGTGCCAGCAGCCTCCTAGCCGGGACTTCCTATGGCTACACCTTC.

The V gene is TRBV27, the J gene TRBJ2-5; a weak D match, TRBD2 (6 bases). V was trimmed by 4 bases and J by 2 bases, leaving 14 bases between them. Germline loops: CDR1 MNHEY, CDR2 SMNVEV (reference sequence). CDR3 length equals 15 residues. CDR3 in DNA: TGTGCCAGCAGTTCCCCCAGTGCGGGGCAAGAGACCCAGTACTTC. Translation: CASSSPSAGQETQYF.

The chain uses TRBV7-8 and TRBJ2-5, with D possibly matching TRBD1 (6 bases). V gave up 1 base and J gave up 1 base, with 7 bases separating them. The germline CDR1 and CDR2 sequences are SGHVS and FQNEAQ. The CDR3 length is 14 residues. The CDR3 loop is CASSLGTVQETQYF. The DNA for the CDR3 is TGTGCCAGCAGCTTAGGGACAGTCCAAGAGACCCAGTACTTC.

CDR3: CASSTVRLGSSYNSPLHF. The CDR3 nucleotides are TGTGCCAGTAGTACAGTCCGATTAGGGAGCTCCTATAATTCACCCCTCCACTTT. This sequence joins TRBV19 and TRBJ1-6; D is unclear. The CDR3 has 18 residues. V lost 4 bases, J lost 0 bases, and 16 bases lay in between. CDR1 is LNHDA and CDR2 is SQIVND in the germline V gene (reference sequence).

This clone was counted a few times. The V call is TRBV24-1, the J call TRBJ2-3; either TRBD1 or TRBD2 may fit D (6 bases each). V lost 1 base and J lost 5, with 12 bases in between. CDR1 and CDR2 (germline): KGHDR, SFDVKD. The CDR3 is made up of 15 amino acids. The CDR3 DNA follows: TGTGCCACCAGTGATTTTACAGGAGGGGGAGATACGCAGTATTTT. As protein: CATSDFTGGGDTQYF.

This clone is a singleton in its sample. This chain connects TRBV7-2 to TRBJ1-6; tentatively, D is TRBD1 (5 bases). Germline loops: CDR1 SGHTA, CDR2 FQGNSA. The ends were cut back, 2 bases at V and 0 bases at J, with 8 bases in the middle. CDR3 length: 16 amino acids. The CDR3 loop is CASSLQGFSYNSPLHF. As DNA, the CDR3 is TGTGCCAGCAGCTTACAGGGCTTCTCCTATAATTCACCCCTCCACTTT.

The chain links TRBV30 to TRBJ1-5, with D perhaps TRBD1 (5 bases). The CDR3 spans 14 residues. Germline V CDR1 and CDR2: GTSNPN, SVGIG (reference sequence). Trimming stripped 2 bases from V and 0 bases from J, with 8 bases between. The CDR3 region is CAWSRGNSNQPQHF. DNA of the CDR3: TGTGCCTGGAGTCGGGGGAATAGCAATCAGCCCCAGCATTTT.

This clone was observed a handful of times. This rearrangement joins TRBV7-8 to TRBJ2-2, with D unresolved. Trimming cost V 1 base and J 1 base, with 4 bases left between them. The CDR3 covers 14 residues. Germline CDR1 and CDR2: SGHVS and FQNEAQ. In DNA, the CDR3 is TGTGCCAGCAGCTTAGAAAGGAACACCGGGGAGCTGTTTTTT. Translating gives CASSLERNTGELFF.

In this sample, this clone turned up once. V gene TRBV5-6 combines with J gene TRBJ2-7; D remains unclear. The CDR3 consists of 11 residues. Deletions cut 0 bases from V and 7 bases from J, with 5 bases between. Germline CDR1 is SGHDT and CDR2 is YYEEEE. The CDR3 nucleotides are TGTGCCAGCAGCTTGGAAGGGGAGCAGTACTTC. It specifies CASSLEGEQYF.

The chain couples TRBV5-1 to TRBJ2-1; possible D gene TRBD1, 5 bases. The germline gives CDR1 SGHRS, CDR2 YFSETQ. The V and J ends lost 4 bases and 5 bases respectively, with 10 bases between them. This CDR3 is built from 13 residues. CDR3 amino acids: CASSKTAHNEQFF. The CDR3 coding sequence is TGCGCCAGCAGCAAGACAGCGCACAATGAGCAGTTCTTC.

The gene calls are TRBV7-3 and TRBJ1-1; perhaps TRBD1 as D (5 bases). V was pared by 4 bases and J by 1 base, with 13 bases between. The germline gives CDR1 SGHTA, CDR2 FQGTGA. The CDR3 runs to 15 residues. DNA of the CDR3: TGTGCCAGCAGCTCAACCGGGACGACGAACACTGAAGCTTTCTTT. Encoded protein: CASSSTGTTNTEAFF.